A selection of T cell receptor beta chains follows, all from one sample in a study of blood T cell repertoires in COVID-19. Profiled with immunoSEQ multiplex PCR; TCRdb holds only in-frame clones, not every one. The sample carries approximately 300,000 clones, roughly 90% recorded once. Sequenced input: peripheral blood. The origin of the receptors is a woman between 50 and 59 years old with active or convalescent COVID-19. Both conserved end residues are part of each CDR3. A D gene is named only where the DNA matches it firmly. A clone size is listed for some rows: how often the clone was seen (once, few, many), or a class if it is expanded.

V	size	J	D	CDR3	DNA
TRBV5-1	-	TRBJ1-5	TRBD1	CASSPRTGSNQPQHF	TGCGCCAGCAGCCCGCGGACAGGGTCCAATCAGCCCCAGCATTTT
TRBV7-9	few	TRBJ1-1	TRBD1	CASSGGQGLNTEAFF	TGTGCCAGCAGCGGGGGACAGGGGTTGAACACTGAAGCTTTCTTT
TRBV12-3/TRBV12-4	-	TRBJ1-5	-	CASREGSNQPQHF	TGTGCCAGCAGGGAGGGGAGCAATCAGCCCCAGCATTTT
TRBV5-1	few	TRBJ2-1	-	CASSSREYNEQFF	TGCGCCAGCAGCTCGAGGGAATACAATGAGCAGTTCTTC
TRBV7-8	-	TRBJ1-2	-	CASSQEYVVGYTF	TGTGCCAGCAGCCAAGAGTACGTCGTTGGCTACACCTTC
TRBV7-6	-	TRBJ2-7	-	CASSFRSPRQAYYEQYF	TGTGCCAGCAGCTTCCGATCGCCGAGACAGGCTTACTACGAGCAGTACTTC
TRBV19	once	TRBJ2-6	-	CASSSIHPGAGANVLTF	TGTGCCAGTAGTTCCATCCACCCAGGGGCTGGGGCCAACGTCCTGACTTTC
TRBV28	-	TRBJ2-7	-	CASGNSGPYEQYF	TGTGCCAGCGGAAATAGCGGTCCCTACGAGCAGTACTTC
TRBV19	-	TRBJ1-2	-	CASSIAPRQGLGGYTF	TGTGCCAGTAGTATAGCTCCCCGGCAGGGACTTGGAGGCTACACCTTC
TRBV7-9	-	TRBJ2-4	-	CASSLDREDIQYF	TGTGCCAGCAGCCTTGACAGGGAGGACATTCAGTACTTC
TRBV5-1	-	TRBJ1-6	-	CASSEANSPLHF	TGCGCCAGCAGTGAGGCGAATTCACCCCTCCACTTT
TRBV7-2	-	TRBJ2-3	TRBD1	CASSLAGQGAWADTQYF	TGTGCCAGCAGCTTAGCGGGACAGGGGGCTTGGGCAGATACGCAGTATTTT
TRBV6-5	-	TRBJ1-1	TRBD1	CASSSGQGNTEAFF	TGTGCCAGCAGTTCGGGACAGGGAAACACTGAAGCTTTCTTT
TRBV19	-	TRBJ2-1	TRBD1	CASSPTGLLINEQFF	TGTGCCAGTAGCCCGACAGGGCTCCTGATTAATGAGCAGTTCTTC
TRBV18	once	TRBJ1-2	-	CASSPRQGRANYGYTF	TGTGCCAGCTCACCCCGGCAGGGTAGGGCTAACTATGGCTACACCTTC
TRBV27	-	TRBJ1-1	-	CASSLYDSSSYSEAFF	TGTGCCAGCAGTTTATACGACAGTTCAAGCTACTCTGAAGCTTTCTTT
TRBV12-3/TRBV12-4	-	TRBJ2-7	TRBD1	CASSLDRAYEQYF	TGTGCCAGCAGCCTGGACAGGGCCTACGAGCAGTACTTC
TRBV19	many	TRBJ1-5	TRBD1	CASSRQGAFGNQPQHF	TGTGCCAGTAGTAGGCAGGGGGCCTTTGGCAATCAGCCCCAGCATTTT
TRBV4-3	-	TRBJ1-3	TRBD1	CASSQLTGQTTAGNTIYF	TGCGCCAGCAGCCAACTTACGGGACAGACTACGGCTGGAAACACCATATATTTT
TRBV5-1	-	TRBJ2-7	-	CASSLGQGNPYEQYF	TGCGCCAGCAGCTTGGGCCAGGGTAATCCCTACGAGCAGTACTTC
TRBV28	-	TRBJ1-1	TRBD1	CASSFKGAPRTEAFF	TGTGCCAGCAGTTTTAAGGGGGCTCCCCGGACTGAAGCTTTCTTT
TRBV6-5	-	TRBJ1-4	TRBD1	CASSWGQGIPNEKLFF	TGTGCCAGCAGTTGGGGACAGGGGATACCTAATGAAAAACTGTTTTTT
TRBV6-5	-	TRBJ1-4	-	CASRSQGINEKLFF	TGTGCCAGCAGATCCCAGGGGATTAATGAAAAACTGTTTTTT
TRBV11-1	-	TRBJ2-7	TRBD2	CASSLPPSAGGSEQYF	TGTGCCAGCAGCCTTCCCCCCTCAGCGGGAGGGAGCGAGCAGTACTTC
TRBV12-5	-	TRBJ2-2	TRBD1	CASGLFPTGGRAGELFF	TGTGCTAGTGGTTTGTTCCCCACAGGGGGCAGGGCCGGGGAGCTGTTTTTT
TRBV6-2/TRBV6-3	once	TRBJ1-5	TRBD1	CASSHGQGINQPQHF	TGTGCCAGCAGCCACGGACAGGGTATCAATCAGCCCCAGCATTTT
TRBV18	-	TRBJ2-1	TRBD1	CASSAQGLNEQFF	TGTGCCAGCTCAGCACAGGGGTTAAATGAGCAGTTCTTC
TRBV5-1	-	TRBJ2-7	-	CASSADSYEQYF	TGCGCCAGCAGCGCGGACAGCTACGAGCAGTACTTC
TRBV7-3	-	TRBJ1-1	TRBD1	CASSRTGSNTEAFF	TGTGCCAGCAGCCGGACAGGGTCGAACACTGAAGCTTTCTTT
TRBV7-2	once	TRBJ1-2	TRBD1	CASSHGTARYGYTF	TGTGCCAGCAGCCACGGGACAGCCCGCTATGGCTACACCTTC
TRBV12-5	-	TRBJ2-3	TRBD1	CASGLSPSPGQGVLHF	TGTGCTAGTGGTTTGTCTCCATCCCCGGGACAGGGTGTATTACATTTT
TRBV11-2	-	TRBJ1-2	TRBD1	CASSPDRPFNYGYTF	TGTGCCAGCAGCCCGGACAGGCCCTTTAACTATGGCTACACCTTC
TRBV7-2	few	TRBJ1-4	-	CASSFPTELDEKLFF	TGTGCCAGCAGCTTTCCGACAGAATTAGATGAAAAACTGTTTTTT
TRBV2	-	TRBJ1-1	TRBD1	CASSEYGQGGMNTEAFF	TGTGCCAGCAGTGAGTATGGACAGGGCGGAATGAACACTGAAGCTTTCTTT
TRBV3-1/TRBV3-2	-	TRBJ1-1	-	CASSRTPVPNTEAFF	TGTGCCAGCTCCCGAACTCCTGTCCCGAACACTGAAGCTTTCTTT
TRBV6-5	-	TRBJ1-1	TRBD1	CASSPRRDSYTEAFF	TGTGCCAGCTCTCCCCGGCGGGACAGCTACACTGAAGCTTTCTTT
TRBV4-3	-	TRBJ2-4	TRBD1	CASSQDPGQGENIQYF	TGCGCCAGCAGCCAAGACCCGGGACAGGGTGAAAACATTCAGTACTTC
TRBV28	-	TRBJ2-1	-	CASSHRFYNEQFF	TGTGCCAGCAGCCACAGATTTTACAATGAGCAGTTCTTC
TRBV2	-	TRBJ2-7	-	CASSRDYEQYF	TGTGCCAGCAGTCGGGACTACGAGCAGTACTTC
TRBV29-1	-	TRBJ1-1	-	CSVEDQDSMAFF	TGCAGCGTTGAAGATCAGGACAGTATGGCTTTCTTT
TRBV18	-	TRBJ1-3	-	CASSPSSRTGGNTIYF	TGTGCCAGCTCACCTTCCAGCAGAACGGGTGGAAACACCATATATTTT
TRBV18	-	TRBJ2-2	-	CASSPSGHTTGELFF	TGTGCCAGCTCACCGTCGGGACACACCACCGGGGAGCTGTTTTTT
TRBV5-5	-	TRBJ1-2	-	CASSYYGRGNAYTF	TGTGCCAGCAGCTATTATGGGAGGGGTAATGCCTACACCTTC
TRBV19	-	TRBJ1-3	-	CASNLGETGNTIYF	TGTGCCAGTAATTTAGGGGAAACTGGAAACACCATATATTTT
TRBV30	-	TRBJ1-5	-	CAWSVRGQPQHF	TGTGCCTGGAGTGTTCGGGGTCAGCCCCAGCATTTT
TRBV7-9	-	TRBJ2-1	-	CASSLRDGSYNEQFF	TGTGCCAGCAGCTTGCGGGACGGCTCCTACAATGAGCAGTTCTTC
TRBV23-1	few	TRBJ1-2	-	CASSQPVGRTEGDYGYTF	TGCGCCAGCAGTCAGCCGGTAGGTAGGACCGAGGGAGACTATGGCTACACCTTC
TRBV11-2	-	TRBJ2-4	TRBD2	CASSLVTGGAKNIQYF	TGTGCCAGCAGCTTAGTTACGGGGGGAGCCAAAAACATTCAGTACTTC